This TCR beta chain was obtained from a study of blood T cell repertoires in COVID-19. Looked up from germline, CDR1 is MGHDK and CDR2 is SYGVNS. V shed 4 bases and J shed 7 bases, with 17 bases lying between them. CDR3 size: 14 residues. Per the original methods: Cell counts per sample came from amplifying reference gene primers. Assay: immunoSEQ multiplex PCR; the TCRdb copy retains only in-frame clones and omits some. From that table come the V and J calls and clone size; the DNA was used to work out D and trimming. Of 270,000 or so clones detected, 80% to 90% appear once; the ten largest clones hold roughly 12%.

The J gene is TRBJ2-7, the V gene TRBV25-1, with D perhaps TRBD1 (5 bases). The source material was peripheral blood. The sequence was collected from a woman aged 25 to 39 with COVID-19, enrolled during active disease. The CDR3: CASSVGRAMSEQYF. The CDR3 bases are TGTGCCAGCAGTGTCGGCAGGGCGATGTCGGAGCAGTACTTC.